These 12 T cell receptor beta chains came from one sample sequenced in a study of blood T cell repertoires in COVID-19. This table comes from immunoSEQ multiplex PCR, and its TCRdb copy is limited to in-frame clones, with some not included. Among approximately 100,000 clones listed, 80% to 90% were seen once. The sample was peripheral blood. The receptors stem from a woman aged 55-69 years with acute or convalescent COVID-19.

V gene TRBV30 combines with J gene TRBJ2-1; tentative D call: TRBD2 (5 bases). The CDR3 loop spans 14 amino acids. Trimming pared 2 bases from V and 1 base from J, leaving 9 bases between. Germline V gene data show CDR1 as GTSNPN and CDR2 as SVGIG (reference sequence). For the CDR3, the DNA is TGTGCCTGGAGTATAGCGAGGTCCTACAATGAGCAGTTCTTC. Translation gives CAWSIARSYNEQFF. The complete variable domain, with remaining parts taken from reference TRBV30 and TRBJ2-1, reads SQTIHQWPATLVQPVGSPLSLECTVEGTSNPNLYWYRQAAGRGLQLLFYSVGIGQISSEVPQNLSASRPQDRQFILSSKKLLLSDSGFYLCAWSIARSYNEQFFGPGTRLTVL.

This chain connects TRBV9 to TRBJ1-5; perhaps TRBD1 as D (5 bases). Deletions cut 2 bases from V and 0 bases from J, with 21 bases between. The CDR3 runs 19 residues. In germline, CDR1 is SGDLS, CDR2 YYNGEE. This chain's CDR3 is CASSVFRAGRLYSNQPQHF. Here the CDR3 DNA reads TGTGCCAGCAGCGTCTTTCGGGCAGGGCGCCTATATAGCAATCAGCCCCAGCATTTT.

The CDR3 here is CASSLSGGYGYTF. The CDR3, as DNA: TGTGCCAGCAGTCTAAGTGGTGGCTATGGCTACACCTTC. The gene calls are TRBV6-5 and TRBJ1-2; D uncertain. The CDR3 loop spans 13 amino acids. With 5 bases removed from V and 4 bases from J, the gap between germline ends came to 11 bases. Germline V gene data show CDR1 as MNHEY and CDR2 as SVGAGI.

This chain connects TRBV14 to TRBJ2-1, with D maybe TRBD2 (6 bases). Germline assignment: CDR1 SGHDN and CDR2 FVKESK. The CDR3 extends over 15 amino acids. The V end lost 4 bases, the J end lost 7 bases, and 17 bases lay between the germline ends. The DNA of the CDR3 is TGTGCCAGCAGCCCCCCCGGGAGAACTCGGAATGAGCAGTTCTTC. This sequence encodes CASSPPGRTRNEQFF. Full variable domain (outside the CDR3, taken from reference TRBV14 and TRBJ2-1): EAGVTQFPSHSVIEKGQTVTLRCDPISGHDNLYWYRRVMGKEIKFLLHFVKESKQDESGMPNNRFLAERTGGTYSTLKVQPAELEDSGVYFCASSPPGRTRNEQFFGPGTRLTVL.

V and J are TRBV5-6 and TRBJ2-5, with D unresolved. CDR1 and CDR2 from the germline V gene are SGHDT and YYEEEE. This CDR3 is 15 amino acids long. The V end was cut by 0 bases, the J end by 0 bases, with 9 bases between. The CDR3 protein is CASSLGLRNQETQYF. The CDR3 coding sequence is TGTGCCAGCAGCTTGGGTTTGCGGAACCAAGAGACCCAGTACTTC.

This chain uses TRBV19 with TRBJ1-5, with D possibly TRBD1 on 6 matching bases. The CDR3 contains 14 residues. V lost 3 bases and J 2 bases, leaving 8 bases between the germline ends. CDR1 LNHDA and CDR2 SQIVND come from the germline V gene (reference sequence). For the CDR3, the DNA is TGTGCCAGTAGTATCCCAGGGGGCAATCAGCCCCAGCATTTT. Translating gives CASSIPGGNQPQHF.

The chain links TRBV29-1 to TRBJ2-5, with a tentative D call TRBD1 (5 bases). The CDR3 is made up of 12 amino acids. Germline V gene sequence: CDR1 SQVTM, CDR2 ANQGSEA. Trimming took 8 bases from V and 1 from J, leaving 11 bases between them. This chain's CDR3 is CSPETVQETQYF. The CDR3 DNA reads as TGCAGCCCGGAGACAGTCCAAGAGACCCAGTACTTC.

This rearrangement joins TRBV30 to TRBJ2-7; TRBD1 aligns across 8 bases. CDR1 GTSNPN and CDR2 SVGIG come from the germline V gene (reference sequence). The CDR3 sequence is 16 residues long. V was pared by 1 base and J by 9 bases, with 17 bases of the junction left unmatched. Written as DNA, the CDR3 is TGTGCCTGGAGTGCCAAACCGGGACAGGCGTTCCTAGGGCAGTACTTC. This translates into CAWSAKPGQAFLGQYF.

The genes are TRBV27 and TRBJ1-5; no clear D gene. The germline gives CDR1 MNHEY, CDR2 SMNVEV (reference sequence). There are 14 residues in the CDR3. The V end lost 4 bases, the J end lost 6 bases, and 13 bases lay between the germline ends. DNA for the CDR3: TGTGCCAGCAGTTCTGAGATCCAAGTTCAGCCCCAGCATTTT. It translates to CASSSEIQVQPQHF.

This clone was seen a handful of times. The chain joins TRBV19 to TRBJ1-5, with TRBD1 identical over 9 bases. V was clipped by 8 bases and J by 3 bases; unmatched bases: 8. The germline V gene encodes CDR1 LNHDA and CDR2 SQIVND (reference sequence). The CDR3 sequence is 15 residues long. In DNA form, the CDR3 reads TGTGCCAGTCTAACCACAGGGGGCAACAATCAGCCCCAGCATTTT. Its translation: CASLTTGGNNQPQHF.

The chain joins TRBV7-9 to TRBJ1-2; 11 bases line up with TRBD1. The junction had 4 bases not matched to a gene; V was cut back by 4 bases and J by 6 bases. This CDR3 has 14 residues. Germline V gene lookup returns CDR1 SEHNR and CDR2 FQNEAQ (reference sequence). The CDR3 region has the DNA TGTGCCAGCAGCTCTCCGGGACAGGGGGATGGCTACACCTTC. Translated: CASSSPGQGDGYTF.

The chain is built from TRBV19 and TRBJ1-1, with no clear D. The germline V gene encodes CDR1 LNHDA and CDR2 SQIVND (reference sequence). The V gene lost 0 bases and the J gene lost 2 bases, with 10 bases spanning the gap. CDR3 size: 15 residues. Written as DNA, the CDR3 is TGTGCCAGTAGTATAGATCTTGGCAGAAACACTGAAGCTTTCTTT. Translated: CASSIDLGRNTEAFF.